This passage covers 18 T cell receptor beta chains from one sample sequenced in a study of blood T cell repertoires in COVID-19. Measured with immunoSEQ multiplex PCR; TCRdb has only the in-frame clones, and not every one. The sample has fewer than 200,000 clones, 65% to 90% seen once. The sequenced sample was peripheral blood. All receptors derive from a human donor in a cohort sampled during active COVID-19.

This chain uses TRBV27 with TRBJ2-7; 7 positions agree with TRBD1. The CDR3 consists of 15 residues. Trimming took 6 bases from V and 2 from J; bases not matched to a gene: 10. The germline CDR1 and CDR2 sequences are MNHEY and SMNVEV (reference sequence). The CDR3: CASRPSGTAPYEQYF. The CDR3 nucleotides are TGTGCCAGCAGGCCTTCCGGGACAGCCCCCTACGAGCAGTACTTC.

The chain has TRBV6-6 and TRBJ1-5; 7 bases map to TRBD1. CDR1 MNHNY and CDR2 SVGAGI come from the germline V gene (reference sequence). Unmatched junction bases numbered 13, after V lost 6 bases and J lost 5 bases. CDR3 length: 16 residues. Here the CDR3 reads CASSTTGRSGDQPQHF. CDR3 coding DNA: TGTGCCAGCAGCACGACAGGGCGTTCAGGGGATCAGCCCCAGCATTTT.

The gene calls are TRBV28 and TRBJ2-5, with 8 bases fitting TRBD1. The CDR3 consists of 14 residues. V shed 4 bases and J 5 bases; nucleotides not matched to a gene: 6. Per the germline V gene, CDR1 is MDHEN and CDR2 is SYDVKM. The CDR3 sequence is CASSSQGAVETQYF. The CDR3 DNA reads TGTGCCAGCAGTTCCCAGGGGGCTGTGGAGACCCAGTACTTC.

The gene calls are TRBV21-1 and TRBJ1-5; the table's D call, TRBD1, has no DNA check behind it. TRBV21-1 is termed a pseudogene. The CDR3 sequence is 18 residues long. The CDR3 reads CASSPWTGGDLYNQPQHF. The CDR3 nucleotides are TGTGCCAGCAGCCCCTGGACAGGGGGCGACCTGTACAATCAGCCCCAGCATTTT.

This sequence joins TRBV27 and TRBJ1-1; weak D call: TRBD1 (6 bases). V lost 9 bases and J 4 bases, leaving 18 bases between the germline ends. CDR1 MNHEY and CDR2 SMNVEV come from the germline V gene (reference sequence). This CDR3 spans 14 amino acids. CDR3 protein: CASSSGGWGTEAFF. The CDR3 DNA is TGTGCCAGTTCCTCTGGGGGCTGGGGCACTGAAGCTTTCTTT.

The V gene is TRBV3-1 (or the pseudogene TRBV3-2), the J gene TRBJ1-2, with 8 bases identical to TRBD1. In germline, CDR1 is LGHDT, CDR2 YNNKEL (reference sequence). This CDR3 contains 14 residues. V was pared by 4 bases and J by 6 bases, with 7 bases of the junction left unmatched. The chain's CDR3 is CASSRPGQENGYTF. CDR3 DNA sequence: TGTGCCAGCAGCCGGCCGGGACAGGAGAATGGCTACACCTTC.

A remark on this clone: The sample contains more than one DNA sequence encoding this CDR3. The chain carries TRBV7-6 and TRBJ2-7; D perhaps matches TRBD2 (6 bases). CDR1 SGHVS and CDR2 FNYEAQ come from the germline V gene. This CDR3 has 14 residues. Trimming removed 1 base at V and 0 bases at J, with 7 bases between. The CDR3 DNA reads as TGTGCCAGCAGCTTAGAGGAGGGCTCCTACGAGCAGTACTTC. Protein: CASSLEEGSYEQYF.

The V and J genes are TRBV18 and TRBJ1-1; weak D call: TRBD1 (6 bases). CDR3 length equals 15 residues. Trimming took off 2 bases at V and 0 bases at J, with 10 bases between the two ends. Germline V gene sequence: CDR1 KGHSH, CDR2 LQKENI. The CDR3, as DNA: TGTGCCAGCTCACCAGCTACAGGGATGAACACTGAAGCTTTCTTT. Its translation is CASSPATGMNTEAFF.

The CDR3 DNA is TGTGCCAGCAGCAAAGACACACAGGGTGGAACTAATGAAAAACTGTTTTTT. Translation gives CASSKDTQGGTNEKLFF. This rearrangement joins TRBV21-1 to TRBJ1-4; the table assigns TRBD1, which was not confirmed against the DNA. TRBV21-1 is reported as a pseudogene. The CDR3 runs to 17 residues.

The rearrangement joins TRBV5-1 to TRBJ1-2; 10 positions agree with TRBD1. The CDR3 sequence is 17 residues long. Germline values: CDR1 SGHRS, CDR2 YFSETQ. V gave up 5 bases and J gave up 4 bases; unmatched junction bases: 14. The CDR3 coding sequence is TGCGCCAGCAGTTGGACAGGGGGTGTTCTTGTGCGCTATGGCTACACCTTC. Its protein is CASSWTGGVLVRYGYTF.

This clone was seen only once. The rearrangement joins TRBV27 to TRBJ2-3; D is unclear. V lost 1 base and J 2 bases, leaving 7 bases between the germline ends. Germline lookup yields CDR1 MNHEY and CDR2 SMNVEV (reference sequence). The CDR3 runs 14 residues. CDR3 nucleotide sequence: TGTGCCAGCAGTTTATATCAGGACACAGATACGCAGTATTTT. It translates to CASSLYQDTDTQYF.

This clone appeared a single time. The chain is built from TRBV19 and TRBJ1-1; maybe TRBD1 (6 bases). Trimming stripped 0 bases from V and 4 bases from J, with 12 bases between. Germline V gene lookup returns CDR1 LNHDA and CDR2 SQIVND (reference sequence). CDR3 length equals 15 residues. The CDR3, as DNA: TGTGCCAGTAGTATAGATGGGAGGGGGGGCACTGAAGCTTTCTTT. As protein: CASSIDGRGGTEAFF.

The gene calls are TRBV2 and TRBJ2-1; 10 nucleotides line up with TRBD1. The junction had 7 bases not matched to a gene; V was cut back by 4 bases and J by 10 bases. CDR1 and CDR2 from the germline V gene are SNHLY and FYNNEI. CDR3 length equals 14 residues. CDR3 sequence reads: CASSVDRGLREQFF. In DNA form, the CDR3 reads TGTGCCAGCAGTGTAGACAGGGGGCTTCGGGAGCAGTTCTTC.

The table lists this clone with a count of one. This chain uses TRBV18 with TRBJ1-4; 9 bases are a match to TRBD1. CDR1 KGHSH and CDR2 LQKENI come from the germline V gene. This CDR3 contains 14 residues. J lost 7 bases, V lost 3 bases, and 3 bases had no gene match. The CDR3 DNA reads TGTGCCAGCTCACCGGACAGGGGTTTTGAAAAACTGTTTTTT. This translates into CASSPDRGFEKLFF.

V and J are TRBV18 and TRBJ2-7; 12 nucleotides agree with TRBD1. Trimming took 1 base from V and 2 from J; bases not matched to a gene: 3. This CDR3 has 16 residues. CDR1 and CDR2 from the germline V gene are KGHSH and LQKENI. Written as DNA, the CDR3 is TGTGCCAGCTCACCACAAGGGACAGGGGGCCCCTACGAGCAGTACTTC. Its protein product is CASSPQGTGGPYEQYF. The full variable domain, its missing parts supplied by reference TRBV18 and TRBJ2-7, is NAGVMQNPRHLVRRRGQEARLRCSPMKGHSHVYWYRQLPEEGLKFMVYLQKENIIDESGMPKERFSAEFPKEGPSILRIQQVVRGDSAAYFCASSPQGTGGPYEQYFGPGTRLTVT.

The J gene is TRBJ2-7, the V gene TRBV6-2 or TRBV6-3, with 9 bases matching TRBD2. CDR1 and CDR2 from the germline V gene are MNHEY and SVGEGT. Germline trimming cut 5 bases from V and 4 bases from J; bases unmatched to any gene: 9. This CDR3 is built from 15 residues. This CDR3 reads CASSPTVAGAYEQYF. As DNA, the CDR3 is TGTGCCAGCAGTCCAACCGTAGCGGGGGCTTACGAGCAGTACTTC.

The V call is TRBV9, the J call TRBJ2-5, with 10 bases matching TRBD1. V lost 4 bases to trimming and J lost 4 bases; unmatched junction nucleotides: 7. This CDR3 contains 15 residues. CDR1 SGDLS and CDR2 YYNGEE come from the germline V gene. The CDR3 protein is CASSPRQGAGETQYF. CDR3 nucleotides: TGTGCCAGCAGCCCCAGACAGGGGGCAGGAGAGACCCAGTACTTC.

As to this clone: The same CDR3 is also encoded by other DNA sequences in this sample. This rearrangement joins TRBV7-9 to TRBJ1-5; TRBD1 matches 10 bases. The CDR3 extends over 15 amino acids. V lost 4 bases to trimming and J lost 5 bases; unmatched junction nucleotides: 5. The germline CDR1 and CDR2 sequences are SEHNR and FQNEAQ (reference sequence). As DNA, the CDR3 is TGTGCCAGCAGCTCCGGGACAGGGGTTGATCAGCCCCAGCATTTT. Protein sequence: CASSSGTGVDQPQHF.